These 32 T cell receptor beta chains originate from one sample sequenced in a study of blood T cell repertoires in COVID-19 (dated by TCRdb to 2020 to 2022). Receptor libraries were prepared by the immunoSEQ multiplex PCR assay. Here the immuneACCESS table is served through TCRdb, limited to in-frame sequences with V and J called. Missing clones are a known gap in these copies; in checked studies unresolved V genes cover under half, and the rest lacks a known reason. This sample comprises about 14,000 clones, roughly 89% of them detected only once. Together, the top ten hold roughly 32% of the sample. The sample consisted of peripheral blood. These TCRs come from a man aged 50 to 59 with active COVID-19.

V is TRBV4-1 and J is TRBJ2-3; 9 bases map to TRBD1. The CDR3 is 15 residues long. CDR1 and CDR2 from the germline V gene are MGHRA and YSYEKL. The V segment lost 5 bases and the J segment 6 bases; nucleotides outside the gene matches: 9. CDR3 bases: TGCGCCAGCAGCGAGGGGACAGGGATGGAGGATACGCAGTATTTT. This translates into CASSEGTGMEDTQYF.

The V and J genes are TRBV29-1 and TRBJ1-2; D possibly corresponds to TRBD1 (5 bases). This CDR3 comprises 13 residues. Trimming stripped 4 bases from V and 8 bases from J, with 17 bases between. CDR1 SQVTM and CDR2 ANQGSEA come from the germline V gene. CDR3 nucleotides: TGCAGCGTTGTCCAGGACAAGGGTACCGGCTACACCTTC. Translating gives CSVVQDKGTGYTF.

This clone was detected once. The rearrangement joins TRBV6-2 or TRBV6-3 to TRBJ2-3; 15 bases are shared with TRBD2. This CDR3 is 20 amino acids long. Germline V gene lookup returns CDR1 MNHEY and CDR2 SVGEGT. After removal of 3 bases from V and 3 bases from J, the junction contained 13 bases not matched to a gene. CDR3 region: CASSYPGLAGGALMTDTQYF. Here the CDR3 DNA reads TGTGCCAGCAGTTATCCGGGACTAGCGGGAGGCGCGCTTATGACAGATACGCAGTATTTT.

J is TRBJ2-2 and V is TRBV7-9; 7 nucleotides align to TRBD2. Germline-derived CDR1 and CDR2 are SEHNR and FQNEAQ (reference sequence). CDR3 length: 15 amino acids. V shed 5 bases and J 6 bases; nucleotides not matched to a gene: 9. CDR3 nucleotide sequence: TGTGCCAGCAGCCTTCGGGGGGAGGCGGCCGGGGAGCTGTTTTTT. Encoded protein: CASSLRGEAAGELFF.

CDR3 protein: CAGRLAGGREVDTQYF. In DNA, the CDR3 is TGTGCCGGGAGACTAGCGGGAGGGCGGGAGGTAGATACGCAGTATTTT. The chain is built from TRBV5-4 and TRBJ2-3; 14 nucleotides line up with TRBD2. J was trimmed by 5 bases and V by 10 bases; bases with no gene match: 12. Germline CDR1 SGHNT, CDR2 YYREEE (reference sequence). This CDR3 is 16 amino acids long.

The gene calls are TRBV7-3 and TRBJ2-1, with D perhaps TRBD2 (6 bases). Germline CDR1 reads SGHTA; CDR2 reads FQGTGA. Trimming removed 5 bases at V and 7 bases at J, with 21 bases between. The CDR3 length is 16 residues. The CDR3 protein is CASSPIADARLNEQFF. The CDR3 region has the DNA TGTGCCAGCAGCCCGATAGCGGATGCCAGACTAAATGAGCAGTTCTTC.

The V gene is TRBV4-2, the J gene TRBJ1-2; maybe TRBD1 (5 bases). V was clipped by 4 bases and J by 2 bases, with 17 bases between them. The CDR3 contains 16 residues. Germline V gene sequence: CDR1 LGHNA, CDR2 YNFKEQ. The DNA of the CDR3 is TGTGCCAGCAGCCTTGCCGGATGGGGGGGGAACTATGGCTACACCTTC. Encoded protein: CASSLAGWGGNYGYTF.

The chain links TRBV4-1 to TRBJ2-7; D unresolved. Per the germline V gene, CDR1 is MGHRA and CDR2 is YSYEKL. Trimming took off 1 base at V and 3 bases at J, with 7 bases between the two ends. The CDR3 totals 13 residues. The CDR3 nucleotides are TGCGCCAGCAGCCAAGTCCCTATCTACGAGCAGTACTTC. It is translated as CASSQVPIYEQYF.

V usage is TRBV19 and J usage is TRBJ2-1; TRBD1 is a possible D gene (6 bases). Germline V CDR1 and CDR2: LNHDA, SQIVND (reference sequence). The V gene lost 4 bases and the J gene lost 2 bases, with 9 bases spanning the gap. The CDR3 is 14 amino acids. CDR3 nucleotides: TGTGCCAGTAGTAGTTGGGACACCTACAATGAGCAGTTCTTC. Protein sequence: CASSSWDTYNEQFF.

This chain joins TRBV7-9 and TRBJ2-1; 12 nucleotides align to TRBD2. CDR1 SEHNR and CDR2 FQNEAQ come from the germline V gene (reference sequence). The trim removed 2 bases at V and 6 bases at J, leaving 11 bases unmatched. The CDR3 loop spans 18 amino acids. The CDR3 here is CASSLLAGGPSLSNEQFF. The CDR3 nucleotides read TGTGCCAGCAGCTTACTAGCGGGAGGGCCCTCCTTGTCCAATGAGCAGTTCTTC.

The J gene is TRBJ2-7, the V gene TRBV19; TRBD1 matches 9 bases. Germline V gene lookup returns CDR1 LNHDA and CDR2 SQIVND (reference sequence). V lost 7 bases to trimming and J lost 0 bases; unmatched junction nucleotides: 4. The CDR3 length is 14 residues. The CDR3 DNA reads as TGTGCCAGTAACCCGGGACAGGGCTCCTACGAGCAGTACTTC. Translating gives CASNPGQGSYEQYF.

The sample holds a few counts of this clone. The chain is built from TRBV18 and TRBJ1-1, with TRBD1 matching 7 bases. CDR1 and CDR2 (germline): KGHSH, LQKENI. This CDR3 is 14 amino acids long. The J segment lost 2 bases and the V segment lost 3 bases, leaving 3 bases of the junction unmatched. The chain's CDR3 is CASSPGDSNTEAFF. The CDR3 DNA is TGTGCCAGCTCACCGGGGGACAGTAACACTGAAGCTTTCTTT.

The J gene is TRBJ2-2, the V gene TRBV11-3; 7 bases are a match to TRBD2. The CDR3 contains 15 residues. Germline CDR1 reads SGHNT; CDR2 reads YENEEA. V shed 5 bases, J shed 0 bases, and the junction held 3 bases outside the gene matches. In DNA form, the CDR3 reads TGTGCCAGCAGCCCCGGGAGGACGAACACCGGGGAGCTGTTTTTT. The encoded protein is CASSPGRTNTGELFF.

Relative to its sample, this clone is medium-sized. The chain couples TRBV5-1 to TRBJ1-6; D gene unclear. The V gene lost 5 bases and the J gene lost 5 bases, with 5 bases spanning the gap. The CDR3 has 12 residues. From germline, CDR1 is SGHRS and CDR2 YFSETQ. CDR3 sequence (DNA): TGCGCCAGCAGGTGTAATAATTCACCCCTCCACTTT. It encodes CASRCNNSPLHF.

This clone was seen a few times. The chain is built from TRBV28 and TRBJ2-3, with 14 positions matching TRBD2. V lost 5 bases, J lost 5 bases, and 6 bases stayed unmatched. CDR3 length equals 16 residues. The germline gives CDR1 MDHEN, CDR2 SYDVKM. The CDR3 loop reads CASSRGLAGVLDTQYF. CDR3 sequence (DNA): TGTGCCAGCAGTCGGGGACTAGCGGGAGTTTTAGATACGCAGTATTTT.

The rearrangement links TRBV19 to TRBJ2-1, with 11 nucleotides matching TRBD2. The CDR3 sequence is 17 residues long. Per the germline V gene, CDR1 is LNHDA and CDR2 is SQIVND (reference sequence). Trimming took 5 bases from V and 0 from J; bases not matched to a gene: 6. CDR3 coding DNA: TGTGCCAGTAGTTTAGGGACTAGCGGACGCTCCTACAATGAGCAGTTCTTC. Translation: CASSLGTSGRSYNEQFF. Complete variable domain (other parts from reference TRBV19 and TRBJ2-1): DGGITQSPKYLFRKEGQNVTLSCEQNLNHDAMYWYRQDPGQGLRLIYYSQIVNDFQKGDIAEGYSVSREKKESFPLTVTSAQKNPTAFYLCASSLGTSGRSYNEQFFGPGTRLTVL.

The gene calls are TRBV19 and TRBJ2-1; 9 positions agree with TRBD1. The CDR3 covers 16 residues. J was trimmed by 6 bases and V by 7 bases; bases with no gene match: 13. Germline assignment: CDR1 LNHDA and CDR2 SQIVND (reference sequence). The CDR3 DNA reads TGTGCCAGTACCAACCGGGACAGGGTCTGGGTCAATGAGCAGTTCTTC. This codes for CASTNRDRVWVNEQFF.

The chain is built from TRBV19 and TRBJ2-7; 10 nucleotides agree with TRBD1. The CDR3 loop spans 13 amino acids. Germline V gene lookup returns CDR1 LNHDA and CDR2 SQIVND (reference sequence). Trimming cost V 7 bases and J 10 bases; bases outside gene matches: 10. In nucleotides, the CDR3 is TGTGCCAGTATGTCGACAGGGGGCCTTGTACAGTACTTC. It specifies CASMSTGGLVQYF.

The genes are TRBV28 and TRBJ1-6; D remains unclear. The V gene's germline CDR1 is MDHEN and CDR2 SYDVKM. This CDR3 has 14 amino acids. Trimming left V 5 bases short and J 8 bases short, with 13 bases between. CDR3 in DNA: TGTGCCAGCAGTACAAACGGGGAATATTCACCCCTCCACTTT. As protein: CASSTNGEYSPLHF.

As DNA, the CDR3 is TGTGCCAGCAGCCCCGTTACGACAGGGTATCGGACTGAAGCTTTCTTT. It specifies CASSPVTTGYRTEAFF. V and J are TRBV7-9 and TRBJ1-1; 7 positions agree with TRBD1. The CDR3 spans 16 residues. The trim removed 5 bases at V and 5 bases at J, leaving 14 bases unmatched. Germline loops: CDR1 SEHNR, CDR2 FQNEAQ (reference sequence). The whole variable domain, remainder taken from reference TRBV7-9 and TRBJ1-1, is DTGVSQNPRHKITKRGQNVTFRCDPISEHNRLYWYRQTLGQGPEFLTYFQNEAQLEKSRLLSDRFSAERPKGSFSTLEIQRTEQGDSAMYLCASSPVTTGYRTEAFFGQGTRLTVV.

In nucleotides, the CDR3 is TGTGCCAGCAGTTTACCAGCCTATAATTCACCCCTCCACTTT. Residues: CASSLPAYNSPLHF. The chain couples TRBV28 to TRBJ1-6; D remains ambiguous. The CDR3 runs 14 residues. The V and J ends lost 2 bases and 2 bases respectively, with 4 bases between them. Germline V gives CDR1 MDHEN, CDR2 SYDVKM.

The DNA for the CDR3 is TGCGCCAGCAGCCAAGATCGTTGGACAGGCTCCTACAATGAGCAGTTCTTC. Its translation: CASSQDRWTGSYNEQFF. This chain joins TRBV4-1 and TRBJ2-1; TRBD1 matches 7 bases. Trimming took 0 bases from V and 0 from J; bases not matched to a gene: 5. CDR1 is MGHRA and CDR2 is YSYEKL in the germline V gene. The CDR3 spans 17 residues.

The V gene is TRBV6-5, the J gene TRBJ1-1; D is possibly TRBD1 (6 bases). V gave up 4 bases and J gave up 1 base, with 10 bases separating them. Germline values: CDR1 MNHEY, CDR2 SVGAGI. The CDR3 spans 14 residues. In DNA, the CDR3 is TGTGCCAGCAGTTCAACAGGGCCGAACACTGAAGCTTTCTTT. It is translated as CASSSTGPNTEAFF.

The genes are TRBV5-6 and TRBJ2-3; 13 bases align to TRBD2. Germline V gene sequence: CDR1 SGHDT, CDR2 YYEEEE. The CDR3 has 15 amino acids. V gave up 2 bases and J gave up 4 bases; unmatched junction bases: 1. CDR3 region: CASSFGLAGADTQYF. In nucleotides, the CDR3 is TGTGCCAGCAGCTTCGGACTAGCGGGAGCAGATACGCAGTATTTT.

This clone was picked up a small number of times. The rearrangement joins TRBV29-1 to TRBJ2-1; D might be TRBD1 (6 bases). CDR3 length equals 15 residues. Germline loops: CDR1 SQVTM, CDR2 ANQGSEA. Trimming took off 1 base at V and 1 base at J, with 11 bases between the two ends. The CDR3 nucleotides are TGCAGCGTTGAAGGTACAGGGCAATCCTACAATGAGCAGTTCTTC. Translation gives CSVEGTGQSYNEQFF.

This chain links TRBV28 with TRBJ2-5; D call uncertain. Trimming took off 6 bases at V and 2 bases at J, with 10 bases between the two ends. The CDR3 has 13 amino acids. Germline CDR1 is MDHEN and CDR2 is SYDVKM. The CDR3 nucleotides are TGTGCCAGCAGACTCACTAATCAAGAGACCCAGTACTTC. This codes for CASRLTNQETQYF.

This clone was seen only once. V usage is TRBV9 and J usage is TRBJ1-5; the D gene is possibly TRBD1 (5 bases). Germline V CDR1 and CDR2: SGDLS, YYNGEE. V was cut by 5 bases and J by 6 bases, with 12 bases left in between. CDR3 length equals 13 residues. The CDR3 sequence: CASSEGVGQPQHF. The CDR3 region has the DNA TGTGCCAGCAGTGAAGGGGTTGGTCAGCCCCAGCATTTT.

This clone was counted a few times. The J gene is TRBJ2-3, the V gene TRBV21-1; TRBD2, the D gene given by the table, was not confirmed from the DNA. TRBV21-1 is described as a pseudogene. The CDR3 sequence is 12 residues long. CDR3 loop: CASSKGGDTQYF. The DNA of the CDR3 is TGTGCCAGCAGCAAAGGCGGAGATACGCAGTATTTT.

This chain uses TRBV27 with TRBJ1-4; D gene ambiguous. The germline V gene encodes CDR1 MNHEY and CDR2 SMNVEV (reference sequence). The CDR3 extends over 13 amino acids. Deletions cut 5 bases from V and 8 bases from J, with 12 bases between. The chain's CDR3 is CASSPTVEEKLFF. CDR3 coding DNA: TGTGCCAGCAGTCCAACCGTAGAGGAAAAACTGTTTTTT.

The sample holds one count of this clone. This chain's CDR3 is CARIRDRGTDTQYF. The CDR3 DNA is TGTGCCAGGATACGGGACAGGGGCACAGATACGCAGTATTTT. V gene TRBV19 combines with J gene TRBJ2-3; 9 nucleotides line up with TRBD1. The trim removed 9 bases at V and 1 base at J, leaving 5 bases unmatched. The CDR3 has 14 residues. Germline CDR1 and CDR2: LNHDA and SQIVND (reference sequence).

The J gene is TRBJ2-7, the V gene TRBV27, with a possible D match to TRBD1 (6 bases). The CDR3 consists of 14 residues. Deletions cut 5 bases from V and 2 bases from J, with 13 bases between. Germline lookup yields CDR1 MNHEY and CDR2 SMNVEV (reference sequence). The CDR3 sequence: CASSPFRQAYEQYF. The CDR3 bases are TGTGCCAGCAGTCCTTTCCGACAGGCCTACGAGCAGTACTTC.

This chain links TRBV5-1 with TRBJ2-1; TRBD2 aligns across 9 bases. Per the germline V gene, CDR1 is SGHRS and CDR2 is YFSETQ. V was pared by 0 bases and J by 4 bases, with 2 bases of the junction left unmatched. The CDR3 runs to 15 residues. Here the CDR3 reads CASSLGLAEYNEQFF. The CDR3 DNA reads TGCGCCAGCAGCTTGGGACTAGCGGAATACAATGAGCAGTTCTTC.